This TCR beta chain came from a study of CD8+CD57+ T cells in acquired aplastic anemia. Genomic DNA provided the template from which TCR beta VDJ and CDR3 profiles were obtained. In TCRdb, the reads were re-called with MiXCR into one record per CDR3 protein. The repertoire includes approximately 250,000 distinct CDR3 sequences, approximately 80% of them detected once, and less than 50% sits in the top ten. In germline, CDR1 is LNHNV, CDR2 YYDKDF (reference sequence). The CDR3 has 13 amino acids. V was clipped by 1 base and J by 6 bases, with 9 bases between them. Sequencing involved patients with CD8+CD57+ cell expansion previously shown by flow cytometry.

Sequences were obtained from sorted CD4+, CD8+, or CD8+CD57+ T cells (not recorded which) from PBMCs. This clonotype was obtained from a human donor with aplastic anemia. The V gene is TRBV15, the J gene TRBJ1-2; D remains ambiguous. The CDR3 coding sequence is TGTGCCACCAGCAGAGCACCAGTTGATGGCTACACCTTC. Its translation is CATSRAPVDGYTF.